One sample yielded the 9 T cell receptor beta chains listed below, sequenced in a study of T cells after posttransplantation cyclophosphamide. Sampled 1 year posttransplant, controls received myeloablative marrow transplants, methotrexate and a calcineurin inhibitor. TCRdb's copy holds only in-frame clones and misses some; the assay was immunoSEQ multiplex PCR. In the table there are around 16,000 clones, roughly 84% of which are singletons. Sequences were derived from PBMCs, sampled 350 to 400 days after allogeneic stem cell transplant with calcineurin inhibitor and methotrexate. The receptor set was obtained from a male patient younger than 35 who received an allogeneic stem cell transplant from a related donor, was CMV-positive, and had no GVHD. Some T cells may possibly be graft donor cells.

This chain uses TRBV9 with TRBJ2-3; the D is unclear. This CDR3 is 13 amino acids long. Germline values: CDR1 SGDLS, CDR2 YYNGEE. Trimming cost V 7 bases and J 2 bases, with 11 bases left between them. The CDR3 protein is CASSSGPTDTQYF. As DNA, the CDR3 is TGTGCCAGCTCCTCTGGCCCCACAGATACGCAGTATTTT.

Judged by abundance, this clone is medium-sized. Other DNA sequences of this sample code for an identical CDR3. This chain connects TRBV28 to TRBJ1-5, with 7 bases matching TRBD1. Germline V gene lookup returns CDR1 MDHEN and CDR2 SYDVKM. The CDR3 has 13 residues. Trimming removed 9 bases from V and 4 bases from J; junction bases left unmatched: 6. This CDR3 is CASQNRGNQPQHF. The CDR3 DNA reads TGTGCCAGTCAAAACAGGGGAAATCAGCCCCAGCATTTT.

The J gene is TRBJ1-5, the V gene TRBV7-8; tentative D call: TRBD1 (6 bases). Germline assignment: CDR1 SGHVS and CDR2 FQNEAQ. Trimming cost V 3 bases and J 5 bases, with 11 bases left between them. This CDR3 has 14 amino acids. This chain's CDR3 is CASSFEPGDQPQHF. The CDR3 nucleotides are TGTGCCAGCAGCTTTGAGCCAGGGGATCAGCCCCAGCATTTT.

This chain's CDR3 is CASSPVFADTQYF. In DNA, the CDR3 is TGTGCCAGCAGCCCGGTATTTGCAGATACGCAGTATTTT. The chain is built from TRBV7-2 and TRBJ2-3; D not certain. CDR3 length: 13 amino acids. Germline V gene lookup returns CDR1 SGHTA and CDR2 FQGNSA. V dropped 5 bases and J dropped 4 bases, with 10 bases sitting between them.

This clone was seen only a few times. The V and J genes are TRBV28 and TRBJ1-5, with TRBD1 identical over 7 bases. The V segment lost 4 bases and the J segment 6 bases; nucleotides outside the gene matches: 6. This CDR3 contains 14 residues. CDR1 MDHEN and CDR2 SYDVKM come from the germline V gene. The CDR3 DNA sequence: TGTGCCAGCAGTTCTCCAGGGGGTGTTCAGCCCCAGCATTTT. Protein: CASSSPGGVQPQHF.

This clone was seen just once. This chain links TRBV5-8 with TRBJ1-1, with TRBD1 matching 8 bases. The CDR3 extends over 13 amino acids. Germline V gene lookup returns CDR1 SGHTS and CDR2 YDEGEE. The V segment lost 4 bases and the J segment 3 bases; nucleotides outside the gene matches: 2. The CDR3 reads CASSLTGDTEAFF. The CDR3, as DNA: TGTGCCAGCAGCCTGACAGGGGACACTGAAGCTTTCTTT.

This chain's CDR3 is CASSLGRSSYEQYF. CDR3 nucleotides: TGTGCCAGCAGCTTGGGAAGGAGCTCCTACGAGCAGTACTTC. The rearrangement links TRBV5-7 to TRBJ2-7; D gene ambiguous. TRBV5-7 is flagged as an ORF with uncertain function. The ends were cut back, 0 bases at V and 0 bases at J, with 7 bases in the middle. This CDR3 has 14 amino acids.

The gene calls are TRBV9 and TRBJ2-5, with D possibly being TRBD1 (6 bases). In germline, CDR1 is SGDLS, CDR2 YYNGEE. The CDR3 is 14 residues long. The germline V and J ends were trimmed by 4 bases and 5 bases, with 15 bases remaining between them. Here the CDR3 DNA reads TGTGCCAGCAGCCACGCGACAGGCTTGGAGACCCAGTACTTC. This translates into CASSHATGLETQYF.

The chain has TRBV15 and TRBJ1-5; D call uncertain. The CDR3 is made up of 14 amino acids. Germline CDR1 LNHNV, CDR2 YYDKDF (reference sequence). The V gene lost 6 bases and the J gene lost 3 bases, with 12 bases spanning the gap. Written as DNA, the CDR3 is TGTGCCACCAGTCGGACGGGATTCAATCAGCCCCAGCATTTT. The encoded protein is CATSRTGFNQPQHF. The complete variable domain, with remaining parts taken from reference TRBV15 and TRBJ1-5, reads DAMVIQNPRYQVTQFGKPVTLSCSQTLNHNVMYWYQQKSSQAPKLLFHYYDKDFNNEADTPDNFQSRRPNTSFCFLDIRSPGLGDTAMYLCATSRTGFNQPQHFGDGTRLSIL.